The rows below give T cell receptor beta chains drawn from one sample of a study of blood T cell repertoires in COVID-19. Data came from immunoSEQ multiplex PCR; TCRdb stores just in-frame clones and leaves some out. The table records 350,000 or so clones, about nine tenths of them present only once. Sequences were obtained from peripheral blood. These receptors were obtained from a woman in her sixties or seventies with COVID-19, enrolled during active disease. The CDR3 runs from the conserved cysteine through the conserved F or W. A D gene is named only where the DNA matches it firmly. Size tells how often a clone was seen (once, few, many) or the class of an expanded clone, and some rows leave it out.

>16|few|TRBJ2-3|-|TRBV5-1
CASSLSSLGAQDTQYF
TGCGCCAGCAGCTTAAGTTCGCTTGGGGCTCAAGATACGCAGTATTTT
>16|-|TRBJ2-5|TRBD1|TRBV11-1
CASSLAPGGGQKTQYF
TGTGCCAGCAGCTTAGCGCCAGGGGGCGGACAAAAGACCCAGTACTTC
>13|-|TRBJ2-7|-|TRBV5-6
CASSLFVAYEQYF
TGTGCCAGCAGCTTGTTCGTAGCCTACGAGCAGTACTTC
>14|-|TRBJ2-7|TRBD1|TRBV6-5
CASSAPGQSYEQYF
TGTGCCAGCAGCGCTCCGGGACAGTCATACGAGCAGTACTTC
>15|once|TRBJ2-2|-|TRBV10-3
CAISESGIATGELFF
TGTGCCATCAGTGAGTCCGGGATCGCAACCGGGGAGCTGTTTTTT
>12|-|TRBJ1-5|-|TRBV28
CASRGSNQPQHF
TGTGCCAGCAGGGGCAGCAATCAGCCCCAGCATTTT
>15|-|TRBJ2-2|TRBD1|TRBV19
CASGRGQGAHGELFF
TGTGCCAGCGGCAGGGGACAGGGGGCGCACGGGGAGCTGTTTTTT
>13|-|TRBJ1-1|-|TRBV5-4
CASAQQANTEAFF
TGTGCCAGCGCACAACAGGCGAACACTGAAGCTTTCTTT
>16|-|TRBJ1-2|-|TRBV19
CASSMSGLWVGYGYTF
TGTGCCAGTAGTATGTCGGGTTTGTGGGTGGGCTATGGCTACACCTTC
>15|-|TRBJ2-2|TRBD1|TRBV7-2
CASSPGTGWIGELFF
TGTGCCAGCAGCCCCGGGACAGGGTGGATCGGGGAGCTGTTTTTT
>12|-|TRBJ1-1|TRBD1|TRBV28
CASSPRTGATFF
TGTGCCAGCAGTCCCCGGACAGGGGCGACTTTCTTT
>10|-|TRBJ1-1|-|TRBV3-1/TRBV3-2
CASEGAEAFF
TGTGCCAGCGAGGGTGCTGAAGCTTTCTTT
>14|-|TRBJ2-1|-|TRBV18
CASSPGASNNEQFF
TGTGCCAGCTCACCAGGGGCGTCTAACAATGAGCAGTTCTTC
>14|once|TRBJ1-3|TRBD1|TRBV6-5
CASRPTGAGNTIYF
TGTGCCAGCAGACCGACAGGGGCTGGAAACACCATATATTTT
>15|-|TRBJ1-5|-|TRBV5-5
CASSHRADSNQPQHF
TGTGCCAGCAGCCACAGAGCGGATAGCAATCAGCCCCAGCATTTT
>15|-|TRBJ1-2|-|TRBV19
CASTLFWPPNYGYTF
TGTGCCAGTACCCTCTTCTGGCCACCTAACTATGGCTACACCTTC
>12|-|TRBJ1-1|-|TRBV18
CASSAWGQGAFF
TGTGCCAGCTCAGCCTGGGGGCAGGGGGCTTTCTTT
>12|-|TRBJ2-7|-|TRBV14
CASSHFGNEQYF
TGTGCCAGCAGCCACTTCGGGAACGAGCAGTACTTC
>14|-|TRBJ2-7|TRBD1|TRBV18
CAASAGTGFYEQYF
TGTGCCGCTTCAGCCGGGACAGGGTTCTACGAGCAGTACTTC
>17|-|TRBJ1-6|-|TRBV5-6
CASSSVQGLSYNSPLHF
TGTGCCAGCAGCTCAGTACAGGGCCTCTCCTATAATTCACCCCTCCACTTT
>17|-|TRBJ2-1|TRBD1|TRBV25-1
CASSELAQQGARNEQFF
TGTGCCAGCAGTGAATTGGCCCAACAGGGGGCGCGAAATGAGCAGTTCTTC
>12|-|TRBJ1-2|-|TRBV28
CASNRVNYGYTF
TGTGCCAGTAACAGGGTTAACTATGGCTACACCTTC
>13|-|TRBJ2-7|-|TRBV5-1
CASSLASSYEQYF
TGCGCCAGCAGCTTGGCCAGCTCCTACGAGCAGTACTTC
>15|few|TRBJ2-7|-|TRBV18
CASSPKSQVSYEQYF
TGTGCCAGCTCACCCAAAAGTCAGGTATCCTACGAGCAGTACTTC
>16|-|TRBJ1-1|-|TRBV5-1
CASSFAFTGRNTEAFF
TGCGCCAGCAGCTTCGCCTTTACAGGAAGGAACACTGAAGCTTTCTTT
>15|-|TRBJ2-7|TRBD2|TRBV7-8
CASSLSGGSEYEQYF
TGTGCCAGCAGCTTATCGGGGGGTTCGGAGTACGAGCAGTACTTC
>14|-|TRBJ1-6|TRBD1|TRBV25-1
CASSPTGWNSPLHF
TGTGCCAGCAGTCCGACAGGGTGGAATTCACCCCTCCACTTT
>15|-|TRBJ2-5|-|TRBV12-1
CASSFFGGLQETQYF
TGTGCCAGCAGCTTTTTCGGGGGACTCCAAGAGACCCAGTACTTC
>15|-|TRBJ2-1|-|TRBV29-1
CSAAPTGYKDNEQFF
TGCAGCGCCGCACCAACAGGGTACAAGGACAATGAGCAGTTCTTC
>18|once|TRBJ2-2|TRBD1|TRBV18
CASSLSSIQGSNTGELFF
TGTGCCAGCTCACTGTCGTCAATACAGGGGTCGAACACCGGGGAGCTGTTTTTT
>16|-|TRBJ2-1|-|TRBV3-1/TRBV3-2
CASSLPGHITYNEQFF
TGTGCCAGCAGCCTCCCAGGACACATCACCTACAATGAGCAGTTCTTC
>14|-|TRBJ1-1|-|TRBV28
CASRLSGGNTEAFF
TGTGCCAGCAGGCTGAGCGGGGGAAACACTGAAGCTTTCTTT
>16|-|TRBJ2-1|TRBD2|TRBV10-1
CASSESTSGGAGEQFF
TGCGCCAGCAGTGAGTCGACTAGCGGGGGGGCCGGTGAGCAGTTCTTC
>14|-|TRBJ2-2|TRBD1|TRBV3-1/TRBV3-2
CASSQAGGPGELFF
TGTGCCAGCAGCCAAGCAGGGGGCCCCGGGGAGCTGTTTTTT
>16|once|TRBJ2-1|TRBD1|TRBV29-1
CSVVKGAHPSYNEQFF
TGCAGCGTTGTGAAGGGGGCTCATCCCTCCTACAATGAGCAGTTCTTC
>15|-|TRBJ1-5|-|TRBV28
CASSFSTARNQPQHF
TGTGCCAGCAGTTTTTCGACAGCCCGTAATCAGCCCCAGCATTTT
>15|once|TRBJ2-1|-|TRBV27
CASSLTGLSYNEQFF
TGTGCCAGCAGTTTAACAGGGTTAAGCTACAATGAGCAGTTCTTC
>16|-|TRBJ2-3|TRBD1|TRBV7-9
CASSKPGTGDTDTQYF
TGTGCCAGCAGCAAACCCGGGACAGGGGACACAGATACGCAGTATTTT
>11|-|TRBJ2-7|TRBD2|TRBV30
CAWSGGYEQYF
TGTGCCTGGTCGGGGGGCTACGAGCAGTACTTC
>13|-|TRBJ1-2|TRBD1|TRBV30
CAWSLGTGDGYTF
TGTGCCTGGAGCCTGGGTACAGGGGATGGCTACACCTTC
>14|few|TRBJ1-3|TRBD1|TRBV15
CATSRDSAGNTIYF
TGTGCCACCAGCCGGGACAGTGCTGGAAACACCATATATTTT
>13|-|TRBJ1-5|TRBD1|TRBV19
CASRRQGLGPQHF
TGTGCCAGTAGACGACAGGGTCTGGGGCCCCAGCATTTT
>12|-|TRBJ2-5|-|TRBV11-1
CASSFYGETQYF
TGTGCCAGCAGTTTCTACGGAGAGACCCAGTACTTC
>16|few|TRBJ1-3|-|TRBV7-2
CASSWPDSGRGNTIYF
TGTGCCAGCAGCTGGCCTGATTCGGGAAGAGGAAACACCATATATTTT
>17|-|TRBJ1-4|TRBD1|TRBV7-2
CASSFPNTGGKKEKLFF
TGTGCCAGCAGCTTCCCTAACACAGGGGGCAAGAAAGAAAAACTGTTTTTT
>16|-|TRBJ2-3|TRBD2|TRBV7-2
CASSVQGGDGTDTQYF
TGTGCCAGCAGCGTCCAGGGAGGGGACGGAACAGATACGCAGTATTTT
>14|-|TRBJ1-3|TRBD1|TRBV7-9
CASSRTGSGNTIYF
TGTGCCAGCAGTCGGACAGGGTCTGGAAACACCATATATTTT
>12|-|TRBJ2-5|-|TRBV29-1
CSVEETRETQYF
TGCAGCGTTGAAGAAACTAGGGAGACCCAGTACTTC
>15|-|TRBJ1-5|TRBD1|TRBV7-2
CASSFSGGWNQPQHF
TGTGCCAGCAGCTTCTCAGGGGGTTGGAATCAGCCCCAGCATTTT
>17|-|TRBJ2-7|-|TRBV4-2
CASSQTGQGGPRKEQYF
TGTGCCAGCAGCCAAACCGGACAGGGAGGGCCCCGTAAAGAGCAGTACTTC
>13|-|TRBJ1-2|-|TRBV6-5
CASSYSQGRSYTF
TGTGCCAGCAGTTACTCCCAGGGAAGGAGCTACACCTTC
>18|-|TRBJ2-1|TRBD2|TRBV15
CATSTIPTTRGGLNEQFF
TGTGCCACCAGTACTATCCCAACGACGCGGGGGGGCCTTAATGAGCAGTTCTTC
>13|once|TRBJ1-2|-|TRBV2
CASSVGGTYGYTF
TGTGCCAGCAGTGTTGGGGGGACCTATGGCTACACCTTC
>16|-|TRBJ2-4|-|TRBV27
CASSQAQGRAKNIQYF
TGTGCCAGCAGTCAAGCACAGGGGAGGGCCAAAAACATTCAGTACTTC
>13|-|TRBJ1-4|TRBD1|TRBV6-5
CASSYDGQGLVFF
TGTGCCAGCAGTTACGACGGACAGGGGTTGGTGTTTTTT
>18|-|TRBJ1-5|TRBD1|TRBV5-5
CASSDRDSNFYSNQPQHF
TGTGCCAGCAGCGACCGGGACAGCAACTTTTATAGCAATCAGCCCCAGCATTTT
>12|-|TRBJ1-1|-|TRBV29-1
CSGRGMNTEAFF
TGCAGCGGGAGGGGCATGAACACTGAAGCTTTCTTT